This T cell receptor beta chain was captured by sequencing in a study of T cell responses to AZD1222 COVID-19 vaccine. The CDR3 consists of 14 residues. Germline-derived CDR1 and CDR2 are ENHRY and SYGVKD. Trimming pared 0 bases from V and 2 bases from J, leaving 7 bases between. Some clones are missing from TCRdb's copy, which holds only in-frame ones; the method was immunoSEQ multiplex PCR. This sample has fewer than 90,000 clones, with roughly 88% found just once. Findings of the study overall: The study identified only five to seven AZD1222 recipients as seropositive at baseline. Across spike, vaccine-associated CD4 TCRs were found, dominant at 160-218 and 743-854. When two AZD1222 doses had been given, Spike-specific TCR breadth and depth rose.

With regard to this clone: The antigen is not known.

V is TRBV10-3 and J is TRBJ1-2; no clear D. This receptor was obtained from an adult in good health. Material: peripheral blood, obtained on day 0 of AZD1222 vaccination. In nucleotides, the CDR3 is TGTGCCATCAGTGAGTCGACAAGGAACTATGGCTACACCTTC. Translation gives CAISESTRNYGYTF.